This is a list of T cell receptor beta chains from one sample in a study of cytotoxic CD8 clonotypes in ibrutinib-treated CLL. Sequenced by immunoSEQ multiplex PCR; TCRdb stores in-frame clones only, minus some. The table includes some 170,000 clones, 70% to 90% detected once. The sample consisted of PBMCs, taken at disease progression, from a patient treated with ibrutinib. The receptors derive from a human donor with chronic lymphocytic leukemia. Each CDR3 is given with its conserved first and last residue. A D gene is named only where the DNA matches it firmly. A clone size is listed for some rows: how often the clone was seen (once, few, many), or a class if it is expanded.

>-|TRBD1|TRBJ1-2|TRBV30
TGTGCCTGTGGACAGGGCGTCGGCTACACCTTC
CACGQGVGYTF
>-|-|TRBJ2-7|TRBV7-6
TGTGCCAGCAGCTTACACAGGTTTACCTACGAGCAGTACTTC
CASSLHRFTYEQYF
>-|TRBD2|TRBJ2-7|TRBV11-2
TGTGCCAGCAGCTTACGACCGGGAGGGAGCTACGAGCAGTACTTC
CASSLRPGGSYEQYF
>few|TRBD2|TRBJ2-1|TRBV4-3
TGCGCCAGCAGCCAAGATCCCCCTAGCGGGAGCTACAATGAGCAGTTCTTC
CASSQDPPSGSYNEQFF
>-|-|TRBJ2-5|TRBV7-2
TGTGCCAGCAGCTTAGCCGTGGAGACCCAGTACTTC
CASSLAVETQYF
>-|-|TRBJ1-3|TRBV12-5
TGTGCTAGTGGTTTCGCTTATGGACAGGGAAACACCATATATTTT
CASGFAYGQGNTIYF
>-|-|TRBJ2-1|TRBV5-6
TGTGCCAGCAGCTTGTGGGGCCCCGGTGAGCAGTTCTTC
CASSLWGPGEQFF
>-|TRBD1|TRBJ1-2|TRBV4-3
TGCGCCAGCAGTCGTGAGACAGGGGGCGCAGGCTACACCTTC
CASSRETGGAGYTF
>-|-|TRBJ1-5|TRBV6-5
TGTGCCAGCAGTAAAAGCAGCGGAAATCAGCCCCAGCATTTT
CASSKSSGNQPQHF
>-|TRBD1|TRBJ2-1|TRBV28
TGTGCCAGCAGTTACGGGACAGGGGGCTCTAGTATCGATGCCCATGAGCAGTTCTTC
CASSYGTGGSSIDAHEQFF
>-|-|TRBJ1-1|TRBV6-5
TGTGCCAGCAGTTATGGGTGGCGGAACACTGAAGCTTTCTTT
CASSYGWRNTEAFF
>-|-|TRBJ1-1|TRBV6-1
TGTGCCAGCAGTGAATATCCGGGACGCCACCAAGAAGCTTTCTTT
CASSEYPGRHQEAFF
>-|TRBD1|TRBJ1-5|TRBV5-5
TGTGTCAGCAGCCCCCCAGGGGGACAGTTGAATCAGCCCCAGCATTTT
CVSSPPGGQLNQPQHF
>-|-|TRBJ2-1|TRBV28
TGTGCCAGCAGTTTAGGGAGCGGCTCCTACAATGAGCAGTTCTTC
CASSLGSGSYNEQFF
>-|TRBD2|TRBJ2-2|TRBV4-1
TGTGCCAGCAGCTTGCAGGGACTAGGGAACACCGGGGAGCTGTTTTTT
CASSLQGLGNTGELFF
>-|-|TRBJ2-3|TRBV11-2
TGTGCCAGCAGCTTAGGAACTAGCACAGATACGCAGTATTTT
CASSLGTSTDTQYF
>-|-|TRBJ2-1|TRBV11-2
TGTGCCAGCAGCTTGGGACCAAACAATGAGCAGTTCTTC
CASSLGPNNEQFF
>-|-|TRBJ1-1|TRBV5-4
TGTGCCAGCAGCTTGAGTCAGGGAGTGAACACTGAAGCTTTCTTT
CASSLSQGVNTEAFF
>-|-|TRBJ1-1|TRBV11-3
TGTGCCAGCAGCGCGAATGGGTTCACTGAAGCTTTCTTT
CASSANGFTEAFF
>-|-|TRBJ2-6|TRBV19
TGTGCCAGTAGTATACGCACAGCCCTCGCCTCTGGGGCCAACGTCCTGACTTTC
CASSIRTALASGANVLTF
>-|TRBD2|TRBJ2-3|TRBV28
TGTGCCAGCAGTCTAACTAGCGGGAGTCAGTCTCGTACAGATACGCAGTATTTT
CASSLTSGSQSRTDTQYF
>once|-|TRBJ1-3|TRBV2
TGTGCCAGCAACCTCATGGAGAGCCGAGGAAACACCATATATTTT
CASNLMESRGNTIYF
>-|-|TRBJ2-7|TRBV12-5
TGTTTCCAGATGGGCTACGAGCAGTACTTC
CFQMGYEQYF
>few|-|TRBJ1-1|TRBV10-3
TGTGCCATCAACGGACCGGGGAACACTGAAGCTTTCTTT
CAINGPGNTEAFF
>-|TRBD1|TRBJ2-7|TRBV7-2
TGTGCCAGCAGCTTAGTTCTCGGGGACAGCTACGAGCAGTACTTC
CASSLVLGDSYEQYF
>-|-|TRBJ2-2|TRBV27
TGTGCCAGCAGGGGCAGGGGAAACACCGGGGAGCTGTTTTTT
CASRGRGNTGELFF
>-|-|TRBJ1-1|TRBV9
TGTGCCAGCAGCGTAGTTGAGGGGTCGAGTGAAGCTTTCTTT
CASSVVEGSSEAFF
>-|-|TRBJ2-3|TRBV10-2
TGCGCCAGCAGTCTAGGCGCGGGTAGCACAGATACGCAGTATTTT
CASSLGAGSTDTQYF
>-|-|TRBJ1-2|TRBV19
TGTGCCAGTAGTATCCTCTACGGCTACACCTTC
CASSILYGYTF
>few|TRBD1|TRBJ1-5|TRBV7-9
TGTGCCAGCAGCTCGGACAGGGTAGATCAGCCCCAGCATTTT
CASSSDRVDQPQHF
>-|TRBD1|TRBJ2-1|TRBV28
TGTGCCAGCAGTTTATGGGGGACAGGGTCCCATGAGCAGTTCTTC
CASSLWGTGSHEQFF
>-|-|TRBJ1-1|TRBV6-6
TGTGCCAGCAGGGCGACGAACACTGAAGCTTTCTTT
CASRATNTEAFF
>-|-|TRBJ2-3|TRBV6-1
TGTGCCAGCAGTGATTGGGGCACAGATACGCAGTATTTT
CASSDWGTDTQYF
>-|-|TRBJ1-2|TRBV7-2
TGTGCCAGCAGCTTAGGAATAATGGATGGCTACACCTTC
CASSLGIMDGYTF
>once|-|TRBJ2-3|TRBV6-5
TGTGCCAGCAGAGTAGGACGGGGTTCGGATACGCAGTATTTT
CASRVGRGSDTQYF
>-|TRBD1|TRBJ2-6|TRBV7-2
TGTGCCAGCAGCCGCGTCCGGACAGGGGCTTCAGGGGCCAACGTCCTGACTTTC
CASSRVRTGASGANVLTF
>-|-|TRBJ2-7|TRBV6-5
TGTGCCAGCAGTTACTCTCCCCACAGCGGTTCCTACGAGCAGTACTTC
CASSYSPHSGSYEQYF
>once|TRBD2|TRBJ2-1|TRBV7-2
TGTGCCAGCAGCTTAGACCAACCCGGGACTAGCGGGAGGGAGTTCTTC
CASSLDQPGTSGREFF
>-|-|TRBJ2-5|TRBV20-1
TGCAGTGCCCAGACCCAAGAGACCCAGTACTTC
CSAQTQETQYF
>-|TRBD2|TRBJ2-3|TRBV4-3
TGCGCCAGCAGCCACCGATTCCAGGCGAGCGGGGCCACAGATACGCAGTATTTT
CASSHRFQASGATDTQYF
>-|-|TRBJ2-3|TRBV6-1
TGTGCCAGCCTTTTAGCGGCCCTCACAGATACGCAGTATTTT
CASLLAALTDTQYF
>-|TRBD2|TRBJ2-3|TRBV12-5
TGTGCTAGTGCCCCCGGGACTAGCGGCACAGATACGCAGTATTTT
CASAPGTSGTDTQYF
>many|-|TRBJ1-3|TRBV6-1
TGTGCCAGCAAGTTGGACTCCTACTCTGGAAACACCATATATTTT
CASKLDSYSGNTIYF
>-|-|TRBJ2-1|TRBV6-1
TGTGCCAGCACAGTACAAAGCTCCTACAATGAGCAGTTCTTC
CASTVQSSYNEQFF
>-|-|TRBJ1-2|TRBV4-1
TGCGCCAGCAGCCCTCAGGGCGTCATGGTCTACACCTTC
CASSPQGVMVYTF
>-|-|TRBJ1-5|TRBV18
TGTGCCAGCTCACCGGACAGAATGAGCAATCAGCCCCAGCATTTT
CASSPDRMSNQPQHF
>-|TRBD2|TRBJ2-7|TRBV4-2
TGTGCCAGCAGCCAAGTTGCGACTAGCGCCTCGAGGGCCTCCTACGAGCAGTACTTC
CASSQVATSASRASYEQYF
>-|TRBD1|TRBJ1-3|TRBV6-6
TGTGCCAGCAGCGGACAGGAGGGAAACACCATATATTTT
CASSGQEGNTIYF